A selection of T cell receptor beta chains follows, all from one sample in a study of regulatory T cells in long-lasting Graves disease. In TCRdb, the multiplex PCR reads were re-called with MiXCR into one record per CDR3 protein. Of 510,000 or so distinct CDR3 sequences in the sample, about 12% were seen once. These data also featured in a second study, about T cells in Graves' hyperthyroidism and ophthalmopathy.

Sequencing was performed on peripheral blood mononuclear cells (PBMCs), taken at new diagnosis, from a patient treated with antithyroid drugs. The receptors stem from a woman in her twenties or thirties with Graves disease. CDR3s include the opening cysteine and the closing phenylalanine or tryptophan. D genes are given only for firm matches. Rows may omit the clone size; those that give it use once, few, many or a size class.

clone_size cdr3_length j_call d_call v_call cdr3_nt cdr3_aa
few 15 TRBJ1-1 NA TRBV7-2 TGTGCCAGCAGCTTCCCCTCCGCAGGGAACACTGAAGCTTTCTTT CASSFPSAGNTEAFF
many 12 TRBJ1-1 NA TRBV20-1 TGCAGTGCTAGAGAGACAGTCACTGAAGCTTTCTTT CSARETVTEAFF
many 17 TRBJ1-1 TRBD1 TRBV5-8 TGTGCCAGCAGCACCGGGACAGGAGTCTTGTCGGTCACTGAAGCTTTCTTT CASSTGTGVLSVTEAFF
few 14 TRBJ2-7 NA TRBV20-1 TGCAGTGCTCGTGGGACTGCCTTGGGGTACGAGCAGTACTTC CSARGTALGYEQYF
many 12 TRBJ2-1 NA TRBV6-1 TGTGCCAGCAGTGATTGGCCAGTGGAGCAGTTCTTC CASSDWPVEQFF
many 16 TRBJ1-5 TRBD1 TRBV6-1 TGTGCCAGCAACAGAAAAATACTACAGGGGTACCAGCCCCAGCATTTT CASNRKILQGYQPQHF
NA 13 TRBJ2-7 NA TRBV11-3 TGTGCCAGCAGCCCCGGGGCCGGGAACGAGCAGTACTTC CASSPGAGNEQYF
NA 17 TRBJ1-1 NA TRBV19 TGTGCCAGTAGCAACGATGGGCCGGGGGCTGAGGGGACTGAAGCTTTCTTT CASSNDGPGAEGTEAFF
many 14 TRBJ1-2 NA TRBV5-6 TGTGCCAGCAGCGCCTTCTCGGGGAGGTTCGGCTACACCTTC CASSAFSGRFGYTF
many 16 TRBJ2-3 NA TRBV11-2 TGTGCCAGCAGCCCAGGGACGCACAGAGGCACAGATACGCAGTATTTT CASSPGTHRGTDTQYF